The rows below give T cell receptor beta chains drawn from one sample of a study of multiple sclerosis patients with progressive multifocal leukoencephalopathy. Using immunoSEQ multiplex PCR, the repertoire was profiled, and TCRdb retains in-frame clones only, with some absent. Here the sample spans 20,000 to 30,000 clones, 75% to 95% being singletons. The sample in question was PBMCs, obtained from a patient treated with natalizumab. The receptors come from a man aged 25 to 40 with multiple sclerosis. Each CDR3 is given with its conserved first and last residue. The D gene is left open where the match is weak. Rows may omit the clone size; those that give it use once, few, many or a size class.

-	-	TRBV5-6	TRBJ2-2	CASSPRNTGELFF	TGTGCCAGCAGCCCCCGTAACACCGGGGAGCTGTTTTTT
-	-	TRBV5-1	TRBJ1-3	CASSLVGEAGNTIYF	TGCGCCAGCAGCTTGGTCGGGGAAGCCGGAAACACCATATATTTT
-	TRBD1	TRBV6-1	TRBJ1-1	CASSEAATGGTEAFF	TGTGCCAGCAGTGAAGCGGCGACAGGGGGCACTGAAGCTTTCTTT
-	TRBD2	TRBV13	TRBJ2-2	CASSPGLEGTGELFF	TGTGCCAGCAGCCCTGGACTAGAGGGGACCGGGGAGCTGTTTTTT
-	-	TRBV5-1	TRBJ2-1	CASSARPGTDSYNEQFF	TGCGCCAGCAGCGCAAGGCCTGGGACTGACTCCTACAATGAGCAGTTCTTC
once	-	TRBV20-1	TRBJ2-3	CSARPGDTQYF	TGCAGTGCTAGGCCAGGAGATACGCAGTATTTT
-	TRBD1	TRBV7-9	TRBJ2-6	CASSLGTGGPGANVLTF	TGTGCCAGCAGCCTGGGGACAGGAGGTCCTGGGGCCAACGTCCTGACTTTC
-	-	TRBV7-9	TRBJ2-3	CASSPKVRVRADTQYF	TGTGCCAGCAGCCCTAAGGTTCGGGTGAGGGCAGATACGCAGTATTTT
once	TRBD1	TRBV19	TRBJ1-5	CASWDRGRGSNQPQHF	TGTGCCAGTTGGGACAGGGGGCGAGGTAGCAATCAGCCCCAGCATTTT
-	-	TRBV7-9	TRBJ1-5	CASSLDGFNQPQHF	TGTGCCAGCAGCCTGGACGGATTCAATCAGCCCCAGCATTTT
-	-	TRBV10-2	TRBJ1-5	CASPLRSGQPQHF	TGCGCCAGCCCCCTGAGAAGCGGTCAGCCCCAGCATTTT
-	TRBD2	TRBV9	TRBJ2-5	CASSVVGGRGETQYF	TGTGCCAGCAGCGTAGTTGGCGGGAGGGGTGAGACCCAGTACTTC
few	-	TRBV18	TRBJ1-4	CASSPYRDGNEKLFF	TGTGCCAGCTCACCTTACCGGGACGGTAATGAAAAACTGTTTTTT
-	-	TRBV7-6	TRBJ2-3	CASSPGWSSAADTQYF	TGTGCCAGCAGCCCAGGGTGGTCCTCGGCCGCAGATACGCAGTATTTT
-	TRBD1	TRBV19	TRBJ2-1	CASSNPSGTGYNEQFF	TGTGCCAGTAGTAACCCCTCCGGGACAGGATACAATGAGCAGTTCTTC
-	TRBD1	TRBV18	TRBJ1-3	CASSPAGQGNSGTIYF	TGTGCCAGCTCACCAGCGGGACAGGGAAACAGTGGCACCATATATTTT
-	TRBD2	TRBV29-1	TRBJ2-1	CSSPAGGGYNEQFF	TGCAGCTCCCCAGCGGGGGGAGGGTACAATGAGCAGTTCTTC
-	-	TRBV5-6	TRBJ2-5	CASSISETQYF	TGTGCCAGCAGTATCTCAGAGACCCAGTACTTC
-	TRBD2	TRBV5-1	TRBJ2-7	CASSLVAGGSSSYEQYF	TGCGCCAGCAGCTTGGTAGCGGGAGGATCAAGCTCCTACGAGCAGTACTTC
-	TRBD1	TRBV25-1	TRBJ1-4	CASSDLGAGGRRDEKLFF	TGTGCCAGCAGTGATCTTGGGGCAGGGGGCAGGAGGGATGAAAAACTGTTTTTT
-	-	TRBV12-5	TRBJ1-4	CASGLVGPGDEKLFF	TGTGCTAGTGGTTTGGTGGGGCCCGGGGATGAAAAACTGTTTTTT
-	TRBD2	TRBV7-7	TRBJ2-1	CASSLAGTPYNEQFF	TGTGCTAGCAGCTTAGCGGGTACCCCCTACAATGAGCAGTTCTTC
-	-	TRBV7-9	TRBJ2-3	CASSWLLAEGDTQYF	TGTGCCAGCAGCTGGCTACTAGCCGAGGGAGATACGCAGTATTTT
-	-	TRBV9	TRBJ2-7	CASSADPSQSYEQYF	TGTGCCAGCAGCGCGGACCCCTCTCAAAGCTACGAGCAGTACTTC
-	TRBD1	TRBV13	TRBJ2-2	CASSALLGQSTGELFF	TGTGCCAGCAGCGCCCTCCTGGGACAGTCCACCGGGGAGCTGTTTTTT
-	-	TRBV5-1	TRBJ1-3	CASSPGQTVSGNTIYF	TGCGCCAGCAGCCCCGGACAGACTGTCTCTGGAAACACCATATATTTT
-	-	TRBV7-9	TRBJ1-4	CASSSQGRAEKLFF	TGTGCCAGCAGCTCACAGGGACGGGCTGAAAAACTGTTTTTT
-	-	TRBV7-2	TRBJ2-7	CASSSRQRGEQYF	TGTGCCAGCAGCTCACGACAGCGTGGCGAGCAGTACTTC
-	TRBD1	TRBV5-1	TRBJ1-4	CASSATTGANEKLFF	TGCGCCAGCAGCGCTACGACAGGGGCTAATGAAAAACTGTTTTTT
-	-	TRBV30	TRBJ2-7	CAWSPMSRGEQYF	TGTGCCTGGAGTCCTATGAGTCGGGGCGAGCAGTACTTC
-	TRBD2	TRBV5-6	TRBJ2-3	CASSLPGLSGADTQYF	TGTGCCAGCAGCTTGCCGGGACTATCGGGGGCAGATACGCAGTATTTT
-	-	TRBV10-2	TRBJ1-3	CASSEGTHSGNTIYF	TGCGCCAGCAGTGAAGGGACTCACTCTGGAAACACCATATATTTT
-	-	TRBV29-1	TRBJ1-2	CSVRLGMDYGYTF	TGCAGCGTTAGGCTGGGAATGGACTATGGCTACACCTTC
-	-	TRBV19	TRBJ2-1	CASNSMRRYNEQFF	TGTGCCAGTAATTCAATGAGGAGATACAATGAGCAGTTCTTC
-	TRBD1	TRBV7-9	TRBJ1-4	CASSPDRGKNEKLFF	TGTGCCAGCAGCCCGGACAGGGGGAAGAATGAAAAACTGTTTTTT
once	-	TRBV5-1	TRBJ2-6	CASSSRGSGANVLTF	TGCGCCAGCAGCTCTAGAGGCTCTGGGGCCAACGTCCTGACTTTC
-	-	TRBV7-2	TRBJ1-2	CASSTEETIYGYTF	TGTGCCAGCAGCACAGAAGAGACCATCTATGGCTACACCTTC
-	-	TRBV5-1	TRBJ1-2	CASSLNPRVGYGYTF	TGCGCCAGCAGCTTGAACCCCAGGGTAGGGTATGGCTACACCTTC
-	-	TRBV5-1	TRBJ2-3	CASSLAPTSPSTDTQYF	TGCGCCAGCAGCTTGGCCCCGACAAGCCCTAGCACAGATACGCAGTATTTT
-	-	TRBV27	TRBJ1-6	CASNWGQGANSPLHF	TGTGCCAGCAACTGGGGCCAGGGTGCGAATTCACCCCTCCACTTT
-	-	TRBV5-4	TRBJ1-2	CASSLVGAQRYGYTF	TGTGCCAGCAGCTTGGTGGGTGCCCAGCGATATGGCTACACCTTC
-	TRBD2	TRBV5-4	TRBJ2-7	CASSLESGTYEQYF	TGTGCCAGCAGCTTGGAGAGCGGGACCTACGAGCAGTACTTC
-	-	TRBV6-5	TRBJ1-1	CASSGSVNTEAFF	TGTGCCAGCAGTGGCTCCGTGAACACTGAAGCTTTCTTT
-	TRBD1	TRBV4-1	TRBJ2-7	CASSHGGGQGGAYEQYF	TGCGCCAGCAGCCACGGGGGCGGACAGGGGGGGGCCTACGAGCAGTACTTC
-	-	TRBV20-1	TRBJ1-3	CSARVGSTIYF	TGCAGTGCTAGAGTCGGTAGCACCATATATTTT
-	TRBD2	TRBV27	TRBJ2-2	CASSPPGLAANTGELFF	TGTGCCAGCAGTCCGCCGGGACTAGCAGCGAACACCGGGGAGCTGTTTTTT
-	TRBD1	TRBV2	TRBJ1-6	CASSVDRGNSPLHF	TGTGCCAGCAGCGTGGACAGGGGGAATTCACCCCTCCACTTT
-	TRBD1	TRBV4-3	TRBJ2-3	CASSQGGGQGGDTQYF	TGCGCCAGCAGCCAAGGTGGGGGACAGGGAGGAGATACGCAGTATTTT
few	-	TRBV7-9	TRBJ1-3	CATTLTARANTIYF	TGTGCCACCACCCTAACGGCACGAGCAAACACCATATATTTT
-	-	TRBV29-1	TRBJ2-1	CSVGPGQGKFF	-
once	-	TRBV19	TRBJ1-2	CASSPLGGYGYTF	TGTGCCAGTAGTCCCCTCGGGGGCTATGGCTACACCTTC
-	-	TRBV4-1	TRBJ2-1	CASSLPGTTPYNEQFF	TGCGCCAGCAGCCTACCTGGGACCACCCCCTACAATGAGCAGTTCTTC
-	TRBD1	TRBV4-2	TRBJ2-5	CASSQGGQGAQEQYF	TGTGCCAGCAGCCAAGGGGGACAGGGGGCGCAAGAGCAGTACTTC
-	-	TRBV30	TRBJ1-1	CAWSGGTTEAFF	TGTGCCTGGAGTGGGGGCACCACTGAAGCTTTCTTT
-	TRBD2	TRBV19	TRBJ2-1	CASSISGSSYNEQFF	TGTGCCAGTAGTATTAGCGGGAGTTCCTACAATGAGCAGTTCTTC